The 17 T cell receptor beta chains listed next were all sequenced from one sample in a study of T cell repertoires in cytomegalovirus infection. MiXCR was run by TCRdb on the reads, yielding one entry per CDR3 protein. The top ten clones hold roughly 12% of a sample with about 830,000 distinct CDR3 sequences, roughly 33% of them seen once. Their target antigens are unknown. This specimen consisted of cultured CD8+ T cells from PBMCs, obtained from culture after CMV antigen stimulation. The receptors stem from a human donor in good health (CMV status not recorded). Some clones in this sample may be carry-over from other donors' samples.

This clonotype was counted many times. The chain combines TRBV19 with TRBJ2-5; possible D gene TRBD1, 5 bases. There are 13 residues in the CDR3. The germline V and J ends were trimmed by 1 base and 4 bases, with 7 bases remaining between them. The germline gives CDR1 LNHDA, CDR2 SQIVND (reference sequence). In DNA form, the CDR3 reads TGTGCCAGTAGTATAGTAAGGGGAGAGACCCAGTACTTC. Amino acid sequence: CASSIVRGETQYF.

In the case of this clonotype: Possible read error: a much larger clone is one base away. This sequence joins TRBV6-2 or TRBV6-3 and TRBJ1-2; tentatively, D is TRBD1 (5 bases). The V gene lost 10 bases and the J gene lost 5 bases, with 26 bases spanning the gap. The CDR3 is 16 amino acids. Germline V lookup: CDR1 MNHEY, CDR2 SVGEGT. As DNA, the CDR3 is TGTGCCAACAACTCCGGGACGCACGGGTCCGTGTATGGCTACACCTTC. Translating it yields CANNSGTHGSVYGYTF.

At least ten counts were recorded for this clonotype. The V and J genes are TRBV7-8 and TRBJ2-5; D is perhaps TRBD2 (7 bases). This CDR3 comprises 16 residues. V shed 4 bases and J shed 4 bases, with 19 bases lying between them. Looked up from germline, CDR1 is SGHVS and CDR2 is FQNEAQ. CDR3 residues: CASSYLGGGRRETQYF. DNA of the CDR3: TGTGCCAGCAGCTATCTAGGGGGGGGGCGGCGAGAGACCCAGTACTTC.

This sequence joins TRBV7-9 and TRBJ2-7, with D unresolved. Trimming shortened V by 1 base and J by 2 bases, and 9 bases separated the two germline ends. The CDR3 runs 14 residues. Germline V lookup: CDR1 SEHNR, CDR2 FQNEAQ (reference sequence). The CDR3 sequence is CASSLGLVPYEQYV. CDR3 bases: TGTGCCAGCAGCTTAGGTCTGGTCCCCTACGAGCAGTACGTC.

V gene TRBV19 combines with J gene TRBJ2-2; perhaps D is TRBD1 or TRBD2 (5 bases each). The germline V gene encodes CDR1 LNHDA and CDR2 SQIVND (reference sequence). The V end was cut by 6 bases, the J end by 6 bases, with 8 bases between. This CDR3 spans 12 amino acids. Here the CDR3 reads CASRWDPGELFF. CDR3 in DNA: TGTGCCAGTAGATGGGACCCCGGGGAGCTGTTTTTT.

This clonotype was seen once. The genes are TRBV2 and TRBJ2-1; D is possibly TRBD2 (6 bases). The CDR3 extends over 14 amino acids. Germline CDR1 reads SNHLY; CDR2 reads FYNNEI. V lost 8 bases to trimming and J lost 2 bases, with 13 bases between them. The CDR3 DNA follows: TGTGCCAGCCCGCGGGGTGGACCCTACAATGAGCAGTTCTTC. Residues: CASPRGGPYNEQFF.

The chain couples TRBV6-2 or TRBV6-3 to TRBJ2-1, with D hard to call. The CDR3 has 13 amino acids. With 1 base removed from V and 9 bases from J, the gap between germline ends came to 10 bases. Germline loops: CDR1 MNHEY, CDR2 SVGEGT. CDR3 residues: CASSYYDPREQFF. CDR3 nucleotides: TGTGCCAGCAGTTACTACGATCCGCGTGAGCAGTTCTTC.

The genes are TRBV2 and TRBJ2-7, with TRBD2 matching over 7 bases. Germline V lookup: CDR1 SNHLY, CDR2 FYNNEI. The V and J ends lost 10 bases and 1 base, in that order; junction bases with no gene match: 7. The CDR3 has 13 amino acids. The CDR3 nucleotides are TGTGCCACCCGGGACTACAAATCCTACGAGCAGTACTTC. Translated: CATRDYKSYEQYF.

The J gene is TRBJ2-7, the V gene TRBV6-2 or TRBV6-3; perhaps TRBD2 as D (6 bases). The CDR3 contains 15 residues. V shed 2 bases and J shed 2 bases, with 13 bases lying between them. Germline CDR1 is MNHEY and CDR2 is SVGEGT. The CDR3 DNA reads as TGTGCCAGCAGTTACGGGGCGGGACCTACCTACGAGCAGTACTTC. This codes for CASSYGAGPTYEQYF.

The V call is TRBV27, the J call TRBJ2-5; 10 positions agree with TRBD2. This CDR3 comprises 15 residues. Germline V gene sequence: CDR1 MNHEY, CDR2 SMNVEV (reference sequence). Unmatched junction bases numbered 8, after V lost 6 bases and J lost 4 bases. The CDR3 DNA is TGTGCCAGCAGATTGGAGCGGGGGGGAGGAGAGACCCAGTACTTC. Translation: CASRLERGGGETQYF.

This clonotype was seen a few times. The V and J genes are TRBV27 and TRBJ2-3; D is possibly TRBD2 (5 bases). CDR1 and CDR2 from the germline V gene are MNHEY and SMNVEV (reference sequence). V shed 8 bases and J shed 0 bases, with 15 bases lying between them. This CDR3 has 15 residues. Written as DNA, the CDR3 is TGTGCCAGCGCCCCCAGGACTGACAGCACAGATACGCAGTATTTT. Its translation is CASAPRTDSTDTQYF.

The V gene is TRBV27, the J gene TRBJ2-3; 7 bases are a match to TRBD1. Trimming took 4 bases from V and 2 from J; bases not matched to a gene: 6. Germline CDR1 is MNHEY and CDR2 is SMNVEV (reference sequence). The CDR3 totals 15 residues. CDR3 sequence (DNA): TGTGCCAGCAGTTACCAGGGGGATTACACAGATACGCAGTATTTT. It yields the protein CASSYQGDYTDTQYF.

This clonotype was counted only a few times. The chain combines TRBV24-1 with TRBJ1-5, with D possibly TRBD1 on 6 matching bases. CDR3 length equals 18 residues. Trimming removed 4 bases at V and 0 bases at J, with 18 bases between. The germline V gene has CDR1 KGHDR and CDR2 SFDVKD. CDR3 nucleotides: TGTGCCACCAGTGAGACTGTGACAGGACTATATAGCAATCAGCCCCAGCATTTT. The encoded protein is CATSETVTGLYSNQPQHF.

This clonotype was detected only a few times. The chain employs TRBV2 and TRBJ2-7; D perhaps matches TRBD1 (6 bases). V shed 6 bases and J shed 2 bases, with 11 bases lying between them. The CDR3 contains 13 residues. Germline CDR1 SNHLY, CDR2 FYNNEI. This CDR3 is CASSAGTPYEQYV. The CDR3 region has the DNA TGTGCCAGCAGCGCCGGGACACCCTACGAGCAGTACGTC.

This clonotype was detected only a few times. V gene TRBV28 combines with J gene TRBJ2-7; D is undetermined. The germline gives CDR1 MDHEN, CDR2 SYDVKM. This CDR3 comprises 13 residues. With 5 bases removed from V and 3 bases from J, the gap between germline ends came to 11 bases. The CDR3 loop reads CASSPTYNYEQYV. The CDR3 DNA sequence: TGTGCCAGCAGTCCCACATATAACTACGAGCAGTACGTC.

The sample holds a few counts of this clonotype. The chain recombines TRBV7-6 with TRBJ1-1; the D is unclear. This CDR3 comprises 14 residues. V lost 4 bases, J lost 11 bases, and 20 bases lay in between. Germline V gives CDR1 SGHVS, CDR2 FNYEAQ. CDR3 nucleotide sequence: TGTGCCAGCAGCTCGACGGGAGGGAGGGAGACGGCTTTCTTT. Its protein is CASSSTGGRETAFF.

In its sample, this clonotype was seen a few times. The rearrangement links TRBV7-2 to TRBJ2-1; D is undetermined. V was pared by 5 bases and J by 6 bases, with 8 bases between. The germline CDR1 and CDR2 sequences are SGHTA and FQGNSA. The CDR3 is 12 residues long. This CDR3 reads CASSHNVNEQFF. CDR3 DNA: TGTGCCAGCAGCCACAATGTCAATGAGCAGTTCTTC.